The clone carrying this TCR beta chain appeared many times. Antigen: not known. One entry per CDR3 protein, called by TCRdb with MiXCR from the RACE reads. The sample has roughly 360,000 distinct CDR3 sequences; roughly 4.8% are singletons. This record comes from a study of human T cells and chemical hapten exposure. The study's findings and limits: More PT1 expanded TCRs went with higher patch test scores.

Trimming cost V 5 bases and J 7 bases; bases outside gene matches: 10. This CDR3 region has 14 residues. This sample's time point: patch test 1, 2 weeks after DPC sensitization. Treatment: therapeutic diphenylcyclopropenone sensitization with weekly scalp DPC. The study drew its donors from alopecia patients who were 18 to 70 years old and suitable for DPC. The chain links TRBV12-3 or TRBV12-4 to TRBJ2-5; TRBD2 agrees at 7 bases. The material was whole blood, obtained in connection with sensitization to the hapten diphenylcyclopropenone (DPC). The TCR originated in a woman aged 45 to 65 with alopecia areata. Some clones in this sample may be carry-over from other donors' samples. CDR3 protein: CASSPGLDPRTQYF. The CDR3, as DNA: TGTGCCAGCAGTCCAGGACTAGACCCTCGGACCCAGTACTTC.